This T cell receptor beta chain was identified during a study of post-analysis software for immune sequencing data. Study conclusions and caveats: Among 5 or 6 TRBV segments more frequent in patients than controls were TRBV5-6, TRBV5-1 and TRBV20-1. There was significantly lower normalized Chao1 diversity in multiple sclerosis patients than in controls.

There are 19 residues in the CDR3. The J segment lost 0 bases and the V segment lost 1 base, leaving 11 bases of the junction unmatched. As regards this clonotype: Its cognate antigen is unknown.

The authors incorporated unique molecular identifiers into the TCR beta cDNA libraries. Each sample of roughly 0.9 to 11 million input T cells yielded roughly 500,000 cDNA molecules, so each molecule approximated one T cell. TCRdb redid the calling of the PCR reads with MiXCR, one entry per CDR3 protein. Among 600,000 to 750,000 distinct CDR3 sequences, more than 50% were seen once, and the ten largest hold around 11%. Sequencing was carried out using blood. This receptor was taken from a girl aged 2-15 years with multiple sclerosis. The chain recombines TRBV12-3 or TRBV12-4 with TRBJ2-1, with TRBD1 matching over 8 bases. CDR3 in amino acids: CASSLEAGGKFISYNEQFF. Written as DNA, the CDR3 is TGTGCCAGCAGTTTAGAGGCAGGGGGCAAGTTTATCTCCTACAATGAGCAGTTCTTC.